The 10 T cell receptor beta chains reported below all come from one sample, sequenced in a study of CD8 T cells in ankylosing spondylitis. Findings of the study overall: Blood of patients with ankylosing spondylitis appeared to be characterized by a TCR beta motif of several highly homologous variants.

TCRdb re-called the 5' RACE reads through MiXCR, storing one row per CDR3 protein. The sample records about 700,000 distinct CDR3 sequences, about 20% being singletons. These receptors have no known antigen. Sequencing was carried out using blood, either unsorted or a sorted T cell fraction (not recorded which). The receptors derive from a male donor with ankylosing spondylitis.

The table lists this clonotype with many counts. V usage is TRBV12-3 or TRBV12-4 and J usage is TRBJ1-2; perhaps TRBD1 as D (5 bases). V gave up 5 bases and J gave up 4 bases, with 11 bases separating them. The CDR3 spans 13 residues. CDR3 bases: TGTGCCAGCAGTCACCGGGACTCCTATGGCTACACCTTC. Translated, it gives CASSHRDSYGYTF.

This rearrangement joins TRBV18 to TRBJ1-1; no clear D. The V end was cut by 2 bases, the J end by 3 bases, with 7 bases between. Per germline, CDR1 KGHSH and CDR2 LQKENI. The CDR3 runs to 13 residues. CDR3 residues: CASSPFSDTEAFF. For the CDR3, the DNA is TGTGCCAGCTCACCATTTTCCGACACTGAAGCTTTCTTT.

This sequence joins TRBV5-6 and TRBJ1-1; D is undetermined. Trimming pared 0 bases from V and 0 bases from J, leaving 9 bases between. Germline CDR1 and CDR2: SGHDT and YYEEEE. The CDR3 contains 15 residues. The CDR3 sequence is CASSLGQYMNTEAFF. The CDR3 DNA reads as TGTGCCAGCAGCTTGGGCCAGTACATGAACACTGAAGCTTTCTTT.

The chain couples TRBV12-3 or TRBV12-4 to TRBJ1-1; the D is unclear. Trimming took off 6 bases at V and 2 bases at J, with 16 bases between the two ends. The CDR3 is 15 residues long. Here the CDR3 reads CASSLSGITNTEAFF. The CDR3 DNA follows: TGTGCCAGCAGCCTATCCGGGATAACAAACACTGAAGCTTTCTTT.

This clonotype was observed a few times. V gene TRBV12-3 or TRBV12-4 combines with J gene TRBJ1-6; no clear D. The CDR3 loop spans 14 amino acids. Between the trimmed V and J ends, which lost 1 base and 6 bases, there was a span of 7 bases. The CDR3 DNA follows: TGTGCCAGCAGTTTAGGTTTCTCTAATTCACCCCTCCACTTT. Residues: CASSLGFSNSPLHF.

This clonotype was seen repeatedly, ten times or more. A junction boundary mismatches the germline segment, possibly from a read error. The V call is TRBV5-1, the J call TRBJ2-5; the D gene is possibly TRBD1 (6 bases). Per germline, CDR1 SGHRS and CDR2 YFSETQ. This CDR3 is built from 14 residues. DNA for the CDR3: TGTGCCAGCAGCTTGGTTGGGGGCGGAGAGACCCAGTACTTC. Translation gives CASSLVGGGETQYF.

In nucleotides, the CDR3 is TGCGCCAGCAGTTTTACTGGTCCGGGGAATGAGCAGTTCTTC. Protein product: CASSFTGPGNEQFF. The V and J genes are TRBV5-1 and TRBJ2-1; D might be TRBD2 (5 bases). Per germline, CDR1 SGHRS and CDR2 YFSETQ. The V and J ends lost 5 bases and 7 bases respectively, with 16 bases between them. CDR3 length: 14 residues.

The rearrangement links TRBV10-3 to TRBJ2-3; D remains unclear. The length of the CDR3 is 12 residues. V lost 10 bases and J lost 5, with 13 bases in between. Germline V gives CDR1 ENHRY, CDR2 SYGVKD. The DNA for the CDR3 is TGTGCCACGGGCCCTCTCGAAGATACGCAGTATTTT. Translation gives CATGPLEDTQYF.

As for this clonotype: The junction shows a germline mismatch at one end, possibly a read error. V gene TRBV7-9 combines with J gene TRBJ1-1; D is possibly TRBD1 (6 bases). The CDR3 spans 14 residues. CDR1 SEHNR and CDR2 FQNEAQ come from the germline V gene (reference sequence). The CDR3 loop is CANSPGGQGTEAFF. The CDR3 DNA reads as TGTGCCAACAGCCCTGGGGGACAAGGCACTGAAGCTTTCTTT. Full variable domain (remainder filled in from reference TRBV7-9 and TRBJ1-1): DTGVSQNPRHKITKRGQNVTFRCDPISEHNRLYWYRQTLGQGPEFLTYFQNEAQLEKSRLLSDRFSAERPKGSFSTLEIQRTEQGDSAMYLCANSPGGQGTEAFFGQGTRLTVV.

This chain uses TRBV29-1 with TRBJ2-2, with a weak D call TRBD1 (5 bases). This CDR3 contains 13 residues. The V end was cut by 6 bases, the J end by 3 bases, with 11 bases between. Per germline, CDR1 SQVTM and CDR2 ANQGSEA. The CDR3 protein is CSVPRGYTGELFF. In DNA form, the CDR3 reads TGCAGCGTCCCAAGGGGTTACACCGGGGAGCTGTTTTTT.